The T cell receptor (beta chain) described here comes from a study of metastatic and nonmetastatic thyroid tumors. Whole-study context: Repertoire comparisons spanned blood and tumor or nodule tissue from malignant and benign thyroid patients. Study findings and constraints: TCR beta diversity was reportedly significantly higher in malignant thyroid tumors than benign nodules, in blood and tumor.

Ahead of thyroid surgery, no patient had received treatment of any kind. Notes on this clone: Its antigen is undetermined.

In the authors' methods: The distant-metastasis classifier for papillary thyroid cancer was built from CDR3 differences across clinicopathological groups. TCRdb re-called the PCR reads via MiXCR. The V and J calls were determined by TCRdb, not by the authors. The repertoire holds under 45,000 clones, with under 40% as singletons. Per the germline V gene, CDR1 is SGHTA and CDR2 is FQGNSA. V shed 1 base and J 7 bases; nucleotides not matched to a gene: 1. This CDR3 has 14 amino acids. The chain has TRBV7-2 and TRBJ1-6, with 7 nucleotides matching TRBD1. The sequence came from a female donor with papillary thyroid cancer or a benign thyroid nodule (not recorded which). Some clones in this sample may be carry-over from other donors' samples. Sequences were obtained from tumor tissue. The CDR3 region is CASSLEGGNSPLHF. The CDR3 DNA sequence: TGTGCCAGCAGCTTAGAAGGGGGCAATTCACCCCTCCACTTT.